Shown below are 27 T cell receptor beta chains from a single sample sequenced in a study of cytomegalovirus exposure and HLA in healthy donors. PCR employed 60 Vbeta and 13 Jbeta primers. Measured with immunoSEQ multiplex PCR; TCRdb has only the in-frame clones, and not every one. Recorded for this sample: roughly 190,000 clones. Material: PBMCs. The source of these receptors is a woman aged 18-29 years in good health and CMV-seropositive.

This chain joins TRBV21-1 and TRBJ2-5; the table's D call, TRBD2, has no DNA check behind it. TRBV21-1 is a listed pseudogene. This CDR3 has 13 amino acids. In DNA, the CDR3 is TGTGCCAGCAGCACCCCTCCCCAAGAGACCCAGTACTTC. Translating it yields CASSTPPQETQYF.

J is TRBJ2-7 and V is TRBV29-1; 12 nucleotides agree with TRBD2. Trimming at V came to 5 bases and at J to 3 bases, leaving 5 bases not matched to a gene. Germline V lookup: CDR1 SQVTM, CDR2 ANQGSEA. This CDR3 region has 14 residues. The CDR3 reads CSVRGLAGSYEQYF. In DNA form, the CDR3 reads TGCAGCGTTCGGGGACTAGCGGGTAGCTACGAGCAGTACTTC.

V is TRBV5-4 and J is TRBJ2-7, with 9 bases lining up with TRBD1. Trimming removed 3 bases from V and 4 bases from J; junction bases left unmatched: 2. Per the germline V gene, CDR1 is SGHNT and CDR2 is YYREEE (reference sequence). The CDR3 consists of 13 residues. The chain's CDR3 is CASSSGTGYEQYF. CDR3 DNA sequence: TGTGCCAGCAGCTCCGGGACAGGGTACGAGCAGTACTTC.

The J gene is TRBJ2-7, the V gene TRBV6-5, with 8 bases matching TRBD1. The V gene's germline CDR1 is MNHEY and CDR2 SVGAGI. Unmatched junction bases numbered 11, after V lost 4 bases and J lost 3 bases. This CDR3 spans 16 amino acids. CDR3 region: CASSFGWDRSNYEQYF. As DNA, the CDR3 is TGTGCCAGCAGTTTTGGCTGGGACAGGTCAAACTACGAGCAGTACTTC.

The rearrangement links TRBV28 to TRBJ1-1, with TRBD1 as a possible D gene (6 bases). Germline-derived CDR1 and CDR2 are MDHEN and SYDVKM. CDR3 length equals 14 residues. Trimming removed 8 bases from V and 1 base from J, with 14 bases in between. DNA of the CDR3: TGTGCCAGCTTGGGGGGGCTCTCGAACACTGAAGCTTTCTTT. It codes for CASLGGLSNTEAFF.

This chain uses TRBV2 with TRBJ1-1; possible D gene TRBD1, 6 bases. The V end lost 8 bases, the J end lost 0 bases, and 16 bases lay between the germline ends. The CDR3 length is 15 residues. Germline values: CDR1 SNHLY, CDR2 FYNNEI. The CDR3: CASGTAGALNTEAFF. In DNA form, the CDR3 reads TGTGCCAGCGGTACGGCAGGGGCCTTGAACACTGAAGCTTTCTTT.

This sequence joins TRBV30 and TRBJ2-5; TRBD1 agrees at 9 bases. The DNA end favors TRBJ2-7, so the J call may be wrong. Germline CDR1 is GTSNPN and CDR2 is SVGIG (reference sequence). This CDR3 spans 15 amino acids. Here the CDR3 reads CASSVPGTGNREQYF. CDR3 coding DNA: TGTGCCTCCTCCGTGCCCGGGACAGGGAACCGCGAGCAGTACTTC.

V gene TRBV19 combines with J gene TRBJ1-4; tentatively, D is TRBD1 (5 bases). Trimming stripped 6 bases from V and 7 bases from J, with 18 bases between. The germline V gene encodes CDR1 LNHDA and CDR2 SQIVND (reference sequence). CDR3 length: 15 amino acids. This CDR3 is CASRAGSAPGEKLFF. CDR3 sequence (DNA): TGTGCCAGTAGGGCAGGGTCGGCACCCGGTGAAAAACTGTTTTTT.

The chain recombines TRBV27 with TRBJ2-7; D perhaps matches TRBD1 (5 bases). The CDR3 extends over 13 amino acids. Germline CDR1 is MNHEY and CDR2 is SMNVEV (reference sequence). V was shortened by 5 bases and J by 0 bases, with 8 bases between the two germline ends. The CDR3 bases are TGTGCCAGCAGTCCTGACAGCTCCTACGAGCAGTACTTC. It codes for CASSPDSSYEQYF.

The chain links TRBV30 to TRBJ2-3; a possible D gene is TRBD2 (5 bases). The CDR3 is 12 residues long. Trimming shortened V by 2 bases and J by 4 bases, and 7 bases separated the two germline ends. CDR1 and CDR2 from the germline V gene are GTSNPN and SVGIG (reference sequence). CDR3: CAWSSGADTQYF. CDR3 DNA sequence: TGTGCCTGGAGTAGCGGCGCAGATACGCAGTATTTT.

The chain employs TRBV5-6 and TRBJ1-4; the D gene is possibly TRBD1 (6 bases). This CDR3 is 17 amino acids long. Trimming took off 3 bases at V and 8 bases at J, with 23 bases between the two ends. Germline-derived CDR1 and CDR2 are SGHDT and YYEEEE. CDR3 sequence: CASSSSQATGGIEKLFF. Here the CDR3 DNA reads TGTGCCAGCAGCTCGTCTCAGGCGACAGGTGGAATAGAAAAACTGTTTTTT.

The chain links TRBV6-5 to TRBJ1-2, with D possibly matching TRBD1 (6 bases). V was shortened by 5 bases and J by 5 bases, with 18 bases between the two germline ends. The CDR3 has 15 amino acids. Germline CDR1 MNHEY, CDR2 SVGAGI. The CDR3 DNA follows: TGTGCCAGCAGTCCCGGACAGTCCAGCAAATATGGCTACACCTTC. It is translated as CASSPGQSSKYGYTF.

V is TRBV6-5 and J is TRBJ1-2; D gene unclear. The V gene lost 4 bases and the J gene lost 4 bases, with 16 bases spanning the gap. Germline CDR1 and CDR2: MNHEY and SVGAGI. CDR3 length equals 15 residues. The CDR3 nucleotides read TGTGCCAGCAGTTTTGGACCGGCCGGGAGCTATGGCTACACCTTC. This encodes CASSFGPAGSYGYTF.

The chain links TRBV6-6 to TRBJ2-1, with TRBD1 matching 9 bases. V was clipped by 4 bases and J by 4 bases; unmatched bases: 2. The CDR3 is 14 amino acids. The germline V gene has CDR1 MNHNY and CDR2 SVGAGI (reference sequence). DNA for the CDR3: TGTGCCAGCAGTTCCGGGACAGGGTACAATGAGCAGTTCTTC. Translated: CASSSGTGYNEQFF.

V usage is TRBV5-4 and J usage is TRBJ1-2; TRBD1 is a possible D gene (6 bases). Germline assignment: CDR1 SGHNT and CDR2 YYREEE (reference sequence). Between the trimmed V and J ends, which lost 4 bases and 4 bases, there was a span of 14 bases. CDR3 length equals 14 residues. This CDR3 is CASSVAGASYGYTF. The CDR3 nucleotides are TGTGCCAGCAGCGTAGCAGGGGCGAGCTATGGCTACACCTTC.

The genes are TRBV7-9 and TRBJ1-3; possible D gene TRBD1, 6 bases. The V and J ends lost 4 bases and 0 bases respectively, with 13 bases between them. CDR3 length: 16 amino acids. Germline V gene sequence: CDR1 SEHNR, CDR2 FQNEAQ (reference sequence). This CDR3 reads CASSYTGLPSGNTIYF. CDR3 bases: TGTGCCAGCAGCTACACAGGGTTACCCTCTGGAAACACCATATATTTT.

This chain uses TRBV2 with TRBJ2-7, with TRBD1 matching over 9 bases. Germline lookup yields CDR1 SNHLY and CDR2 FYNNEI. V lost 8 bases to trimming and J lost 4 bases; unmatched junction nucleotides: 9. The CDR3 spans 14 residues. The CDR3 coding sequence is TGTGCCAGCCGCGGGACAGGGTGGTTTTACGAGCAGTACTTC. It specifies CASRGTGWFYEQYF.

The chain joins TRBV11-1 to TRBJ2-7, with D possibly matching TRBD1 (6 bases). Germline assignment: CDR1 SGHAT and CDR2 FQDESV (reference sequence). V was cut by 3 bases and J by 7 bases, with 16 bases left in between. This CDR3 region has 14 residues. The CDR3 nucleotides are TGTGCCAGCAGCTTTGACAGAGGGGGTCTAGAGCAGTACTTC. Translated: CASSFDRGGLEQYF.

As DNA, the CDR3 is TGTGCCAGCAGCCAAGTGGGGCAAAACACCGGGGAGCTGTTTTTT. It specifies CASSQVGQNTGELFF. The chain is built from TRBV14 and TRBJ2-2; D possibly corresponds to TRBD1 (5 bases). Trimming stripped 1 base from V and 2 bases from J, with 8 bases between. The CDR3 contains 15 residues. Looked up from germline, CDR1 is SGHDN and CDR2 is FVKESK.

The chain uses TRBV5-1 and TRBJ2-7; TRBD2 matches at 8 bases. The V and J ends lost 4 bases and 0 bases, in that order; junction bases with no gene match: 6. The germline V gene has CDR1 SGHRS and CDR2 YFSETQ. The CDR3 runs to 15 residues. The CDR3 nucleotides are TGCGCCAGCAGCGAGGGGACTAGGGACTCCTACGAGCAGTACTTC. This sequence encodes CASSEGTRDSYEQYF.

The V gene is TRBV27, the J gene TRBJ1-5; 8 bases align to TRBD1. From germline, CDR1 is MNHEY and CDR2 SMNVEV (reference sequence). V shed 10 bases and J 4 bases; nucleotides not matched to a gene: 6. There are 13 residues in the CDR3. For the CDR3, the DNA is TGTGCCACCCAGGGGGCTGGGAATCAGCCCCAGCATTTT. Translating gives CATQGAGNQPQHF.

The genes are TRBV2 and TRBJ1-1; 8 bases are a match to TRBD1. The V gene's germline CDR1 is SNHLY and CDR2 FYNNEI. CDR3 length: 14 residues. Losses at the gene ends were 6 bases for V and 6 bases for J; bases not matched to a gene: 9. Written as DNA, the CDR3 is TGTGCCAGCAGCAACGGACAGGGTTTGGCTGAAGCTTTCTTT. Protein: CASSNGQGLAEAFF.

The chain has TRBV2 and TRBJ1-1, with D tentatively TRBD1 (5 bases). Per germline, CDR1 SNHLY and CDR2 FYNNEI. The CDR3 totals 14 residues. Trimming took 6 bases from V and 1 from J, leaving 12 bases between them. The CDR3, as DNA: TGTGCCAGCAGCCGGGAGGGGACGAACACTGAAGCTTTCTTT. Its translation is CASSREGTNTEAFF. The variable domain in full, completed from reference TRBV2 and TRBJ1-1, reads EPEVTQTPSHQVTQMGQEVILRCVPISNHLYFYWYRQILGQKVEFLVSFYNNEISEKSEIFDDQFSVERPDGSNFTLKIRSTKLEDSAMYFCASSREGTNTEAFFGQGTRLTVV.

The chain joins TRBV30 to TRBJ2-3, with TRBD1 matching 7 bases. The CDR3 covers 16 residues. CDR1 and CDR2 from the germline V gene are GTSNPN and SVGIG (reference sequence). J gave up 2 bases and V 0 bases, and 8 bases lay outside the gene matches. The CDR3 reads CAWSVGDSLITDTQYF. The CDR3 DNA reads as TGTGCCTGGAGTGTAGGGGACAGCCTAATCACAGATACGCAGTATTTT.

J is TRBJ2-4 and V is TRBV14; 9 nucleotides line up with TRBD1. The V gene's germline CDR1 is SGHDN and CDR2 FVKESK. The J segment lost 8 bases and the V segment lost 3 bases, leaving 5 bases of the junction unmatched. The CDR3 is made up of 14 amino acids. CDR3 sequence reads: CASSQGTGTYIQYF. The DNA of the CDR3 is TGTGCCAGCAGCCAGGGGACAGGGACGTACATTCAGTACTTC.

CDR3 residues: CSVPSTGGNTEAFF. The CDR3 DNA reads TGCAGCGTCCCCTCGACAGGGGGGAACACTGAAGCTTTCTTT. V usage is TRBV29-1 and J usage is TRBJ1-1; TRBD1 aligns across 9 bases. The CDR3 extends over 14 amino acids. Germline V gene sequence: CDR1 SQVTM, CDR2 ANQGSEA. V was clipped by 6 bases and J by 1 base; unmatched bases: 6.

The rearrangement joins TRBV6-5 to TRBJ1-1, with 7 bases identical to TRBD1. V shed 3 bases and J 4 bases; nucleotides not matched to a gene: 2. Germline V gene data show CDR1 as MNHEY and CDR2 as SVGAGI. The CDR3 spans 13 residues. The CDR3 bases are TGTGCCAGCAGTTATACAGGGGCCACTGAAGCTTTCTTT. Protein sequence: CASSYTGATEAFF.